Sequencing of this T cell receptor (beta chain) was carried out in a study of PD-1 blockade in classical Hodgkin lymphoma. In the study overall: Nivolumab was administered to patients intravenously at 3 mg/kg every 2 weeks. General observations from the study: Unlike CD8+ TCR diversity, which did not rise significantly by C4D1, CD4+ TCR diversity did. Newly diagnosed patients had baseline TCR diversity that was reportedly lower than that of healthy donors.

Each patient experienced a relapse that followed autologous stem cell transplantation, and brentuximab vedotin exposure varied. Thawed PBMCs underwent magnetic negative selection to obtain purified CD8+ T cells. Complete response, partial response or progressive disease was recorded as best response. Trimming cost V 2 bases and J 1 base, with 9 bases left between them. Germline V gene data show CDR1 as LNHDA and CDR2 as SQIVND (reference sequence). This CDR3 region has 14 residues. In the case of this clone: Its target is not known.

The protocol was immunoSEQ multiplex PCR, while the TCRdb copy is restricted to in-frame clones and leaves out a portion. The sample lists more than 5,500 clones; around 57% were seen once. The TCR originated in a human donor with classical Hodgkin lymphoma. The sequenced sample was CD8+ T cells from blood, obtained at baseline. The chain recombines TRBV19 with TRBJ2-7; D gene unclear. The CDR3 is CASSIIGQSYEQYF. DNA for the CDR3: TGTGCCAGTAGTATAATAGGGCAATCCTACGAGCAGTACTTC.